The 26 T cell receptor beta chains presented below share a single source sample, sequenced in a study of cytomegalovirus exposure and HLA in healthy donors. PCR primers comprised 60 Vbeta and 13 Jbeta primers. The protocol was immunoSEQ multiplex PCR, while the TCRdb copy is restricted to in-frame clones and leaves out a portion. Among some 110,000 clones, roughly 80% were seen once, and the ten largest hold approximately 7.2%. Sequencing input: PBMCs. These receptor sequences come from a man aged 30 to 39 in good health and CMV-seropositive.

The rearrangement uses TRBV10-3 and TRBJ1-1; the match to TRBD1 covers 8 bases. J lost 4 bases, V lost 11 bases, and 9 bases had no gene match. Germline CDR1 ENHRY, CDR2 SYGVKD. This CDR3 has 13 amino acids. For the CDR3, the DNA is TGTGCCTCGTCGCAGGGGGCGCGCACTGAAGCTTTCTTT. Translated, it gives CASSQGARTEAFF.

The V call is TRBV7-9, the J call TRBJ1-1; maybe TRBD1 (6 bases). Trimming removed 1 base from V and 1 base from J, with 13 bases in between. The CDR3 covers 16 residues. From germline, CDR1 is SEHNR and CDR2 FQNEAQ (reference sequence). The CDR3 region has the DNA TGTGCCAGCAGCTTAGGCGCCCACAGGGAGAACACTGAAGCTTTCTTT. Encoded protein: CASSLGAHRENTEAFF. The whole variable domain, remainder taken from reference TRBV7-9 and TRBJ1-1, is DTGVSQNPRHKITKRGQNVTFRCDPISEHNRLYWYRQTLGQGPEFLTYFQNEAQLEKSRLLSDRFSAERPKGSFSTLEIQRTEQGDSAMYLCASSLGAHRENTEAFFGQGTRLTVV.

The CDR3 bases are TGCAGCGTAGGGGATGAGCAGTTCTTC. Translating gives CSVGDEQFF. This chain joins TRBV29-1 and TRBJ2-1, with D possibly TRBD1 on 5 matching bases. CDR1 SQVTM and CDR2 ANQGSEA come from the germline V gene. V lost 6 bases and J 8 bases, leaving 5 bases between the germline ends. This CDR3 comprises 9 residues.

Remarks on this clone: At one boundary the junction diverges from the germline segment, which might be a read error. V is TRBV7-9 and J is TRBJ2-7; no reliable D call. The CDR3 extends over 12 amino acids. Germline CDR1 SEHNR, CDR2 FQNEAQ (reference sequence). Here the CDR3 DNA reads TGTACCAGCAGCTCCCCAGGCTACGAGCAGTACTTC. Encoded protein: CTSSSPGYEQYF.

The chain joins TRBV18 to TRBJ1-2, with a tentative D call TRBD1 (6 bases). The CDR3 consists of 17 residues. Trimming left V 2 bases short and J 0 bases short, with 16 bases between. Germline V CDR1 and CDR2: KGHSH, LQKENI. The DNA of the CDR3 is TGTGCCAGCTCACCAAACAGGATAGGGGGATCTAACTATGGCTACACCTTC. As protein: CASSPNRIGGSNYGYTF.

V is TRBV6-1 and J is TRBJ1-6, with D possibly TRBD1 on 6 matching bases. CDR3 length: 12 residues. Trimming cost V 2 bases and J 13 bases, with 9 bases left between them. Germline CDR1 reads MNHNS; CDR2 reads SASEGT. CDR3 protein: CASSETGFPLHF. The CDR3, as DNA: TGTGCCAGCAGTGAAACAGGGTTCCCCCTCCACTTT.

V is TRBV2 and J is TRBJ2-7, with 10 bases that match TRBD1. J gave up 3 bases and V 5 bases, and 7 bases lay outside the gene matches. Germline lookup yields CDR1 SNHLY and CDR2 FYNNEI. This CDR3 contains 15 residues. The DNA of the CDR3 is TGTGCCAGCAGTCGGGGTGGACAGGGGGGCTACGAGCAGTACTTC. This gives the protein CASSRGGQGGYEQYF.

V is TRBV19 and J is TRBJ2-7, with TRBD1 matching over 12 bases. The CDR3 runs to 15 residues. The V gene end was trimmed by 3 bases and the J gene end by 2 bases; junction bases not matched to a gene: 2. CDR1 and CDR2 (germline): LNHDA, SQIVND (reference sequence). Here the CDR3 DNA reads TGTGCCAGTAGTATCAGGGACAGGGGGCCCTACGAGCAGTACTTC. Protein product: CASSIRDRGPYEQYF.

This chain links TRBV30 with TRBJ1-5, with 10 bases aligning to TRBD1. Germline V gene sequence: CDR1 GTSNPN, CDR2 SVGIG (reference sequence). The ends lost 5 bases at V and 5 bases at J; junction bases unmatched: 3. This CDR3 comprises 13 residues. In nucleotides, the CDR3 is TGTGCCTGGGACAGGGGGCCGGATCAGCCCCAGCATTTT. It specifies CAWDRGPDQPQHF.

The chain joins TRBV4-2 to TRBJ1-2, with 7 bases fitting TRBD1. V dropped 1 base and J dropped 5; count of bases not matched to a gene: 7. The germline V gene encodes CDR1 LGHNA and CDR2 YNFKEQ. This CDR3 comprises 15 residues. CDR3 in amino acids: CASSQAPTGNYGYTF. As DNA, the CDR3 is TGTGCCAGCAGCCAAGCCCCGACAGGGAATTATGGCTACACCTTC.

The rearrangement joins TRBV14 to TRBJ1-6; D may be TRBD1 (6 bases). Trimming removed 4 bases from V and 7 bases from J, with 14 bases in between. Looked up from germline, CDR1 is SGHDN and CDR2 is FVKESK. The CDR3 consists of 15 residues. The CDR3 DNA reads TGTGCCAGCAGCCCCTGGGACACGGTAAATTCACCCCTCCACTTT. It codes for CASSPWDTVNSPLHF.

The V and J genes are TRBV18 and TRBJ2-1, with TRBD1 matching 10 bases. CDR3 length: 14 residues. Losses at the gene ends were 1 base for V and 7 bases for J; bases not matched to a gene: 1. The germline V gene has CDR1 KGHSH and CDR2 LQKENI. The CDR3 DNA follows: TGTGCCAGCTCACCACGGACAGGGGGTAATGAGCAGTTCTTC. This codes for CASSPRTGGNEQFF.

The CDR3 DNA follows: TGTGCCACCAGCAGAGGGGCAGTTCTGGAGACCCAGTACTTC. As protein: CATSRGAVLETQYF. The genes are TRBV15 and TRBJ2-5; D is undetermined. V lost 1 base to trimming and J lost 5 bases, with 11 bases between them. Germline V gene data show CDR1 as LNHNV and CDR2 as YYDKDF (reference sequence). The CDR3 is made up of 14 amino acids.

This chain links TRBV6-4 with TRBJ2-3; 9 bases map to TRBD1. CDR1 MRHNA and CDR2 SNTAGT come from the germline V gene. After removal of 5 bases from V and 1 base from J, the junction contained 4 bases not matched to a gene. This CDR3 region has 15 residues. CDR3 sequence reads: CASSPGQGRTDTQYF. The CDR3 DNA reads TGTGCCAGCAGTCCTGGACAGGGGCGCACAGATACGCAGTATTTT.

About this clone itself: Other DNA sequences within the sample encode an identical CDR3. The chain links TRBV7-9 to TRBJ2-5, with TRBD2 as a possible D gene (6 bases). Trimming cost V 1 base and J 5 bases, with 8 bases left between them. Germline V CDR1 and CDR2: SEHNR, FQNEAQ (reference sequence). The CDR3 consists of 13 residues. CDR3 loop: CASSLEGRETQYF. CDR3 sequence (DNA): TGTGCCAGCAGCTTAGAAGGGAGGGAGACCCAGTACTTC.

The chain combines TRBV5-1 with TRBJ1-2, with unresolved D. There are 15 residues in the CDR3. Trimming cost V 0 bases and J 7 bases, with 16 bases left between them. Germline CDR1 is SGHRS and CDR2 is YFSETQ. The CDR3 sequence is CASSLEPNLRGGYTF. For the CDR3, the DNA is TGCGCCAGCAGCTTGGAACCCAACCTGCGGGGTGGCTACACCTTC.

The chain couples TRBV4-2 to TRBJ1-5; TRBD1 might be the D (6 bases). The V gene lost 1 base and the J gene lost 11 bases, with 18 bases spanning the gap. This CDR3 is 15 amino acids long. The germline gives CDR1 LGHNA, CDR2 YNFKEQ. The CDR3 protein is CASSQGSGVKGSQHF. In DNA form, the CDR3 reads TGTGCCAGCAGCCAAGGGTCAGGGGTAAAGGGGTCCCAGCATTTT.

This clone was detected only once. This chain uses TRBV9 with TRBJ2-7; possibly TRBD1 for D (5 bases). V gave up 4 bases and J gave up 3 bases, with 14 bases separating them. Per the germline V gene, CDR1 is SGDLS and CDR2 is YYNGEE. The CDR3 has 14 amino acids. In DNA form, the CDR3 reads TGTGCCAGCAGCAGAACGACAGAACACTACGAGCAGTACTTC. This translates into CASSRTTEHYEQYF.

CDR3 nucleotides: TGCGCCAGCAGCTTTGGGGCTCCTTTCGAGCAGTACTTC. Its translation is CASSFGAPFEQYF. The chain employs TRBV5-1 and TRBJ2-7, with a possible D match to TRBD1 (5 bases). V lost 2 bases and J 6 bases, leaving 12 bases between the germline ends. The CDR3 is 13 residues long. Germline V gene sequence: CDR1 SGHRS, CDR2 YFSETQ.

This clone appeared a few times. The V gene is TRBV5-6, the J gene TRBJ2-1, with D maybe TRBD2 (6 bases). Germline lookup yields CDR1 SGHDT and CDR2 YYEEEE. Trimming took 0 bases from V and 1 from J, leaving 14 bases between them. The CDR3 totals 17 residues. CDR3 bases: TGTGCCAGCAGCTTGGTACGGGCAGGGAGGTCCTACAATGAGCAGTTCTTC. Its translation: CASSLVRAGRSYNEQFF.

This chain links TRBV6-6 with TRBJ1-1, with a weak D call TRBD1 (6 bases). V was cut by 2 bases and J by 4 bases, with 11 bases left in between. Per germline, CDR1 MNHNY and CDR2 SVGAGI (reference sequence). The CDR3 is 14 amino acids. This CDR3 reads CASSYQGPPTEAFF. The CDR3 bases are TGTGCCAGCAGTTACCAGGGGCCCCCCACTGAAGCTTTCTTT.

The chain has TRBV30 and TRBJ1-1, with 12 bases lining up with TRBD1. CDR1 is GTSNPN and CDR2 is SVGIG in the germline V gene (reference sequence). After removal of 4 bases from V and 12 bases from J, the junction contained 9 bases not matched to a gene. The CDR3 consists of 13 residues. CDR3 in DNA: TGTGCCTGGACGGGACAGGGGGCGCCGGGGTCTTTCTTT. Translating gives CAWTGQGAPGSFF.

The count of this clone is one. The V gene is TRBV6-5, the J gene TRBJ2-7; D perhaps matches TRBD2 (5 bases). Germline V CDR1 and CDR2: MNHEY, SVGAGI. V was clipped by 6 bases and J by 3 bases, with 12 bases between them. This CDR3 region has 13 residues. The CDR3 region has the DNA TGTGCCAGCAGATTACAAGGGAGCTACGAGCAGTACTTC. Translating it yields CASRLQGSYEQYF.

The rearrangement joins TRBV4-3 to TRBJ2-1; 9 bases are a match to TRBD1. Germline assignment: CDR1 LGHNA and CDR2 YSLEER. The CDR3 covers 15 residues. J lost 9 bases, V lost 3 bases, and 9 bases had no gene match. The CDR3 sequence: CASSQAGTGLGEQFF. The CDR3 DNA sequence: TGCGCCAGCAGCCAGGCCGGGACAGGGTTGGGTGAGCAGTTCTTC.

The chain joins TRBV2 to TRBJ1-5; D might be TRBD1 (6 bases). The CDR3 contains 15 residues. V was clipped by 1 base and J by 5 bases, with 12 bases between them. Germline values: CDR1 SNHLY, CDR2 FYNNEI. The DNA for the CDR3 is TGTGCCAGCAGTGAAGAGGTAGGGGGATATCAGCCCCAGCATTTT. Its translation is CASSEEVGGYQPQHF.

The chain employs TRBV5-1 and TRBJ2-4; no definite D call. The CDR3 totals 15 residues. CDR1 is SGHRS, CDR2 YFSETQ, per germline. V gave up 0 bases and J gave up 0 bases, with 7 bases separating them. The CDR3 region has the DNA TGCGCCAGCAGCTTGGCCACTGTAGCCAAAAACATTCAGTACTTC. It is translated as CASSLATVAKNIQYF.